The present T cell receptor beta chain was sequenced within a study of cytomegalovirus exposure and HLA in healthy donors (dated by TCRdb to 2016 to 2017). Background on the whole study: The 650 to 800 repertoires of the first cohort and the roughly 110 validation repertoires were produced on the same platform, according to a later analysis. The study aimed to test whether signatures of past pathogen exposure could be identified by cataloging public T cell receptors. Besides the first cohort of approximately 670 subjects, a separate validation cohort made up of 120 or so different subjects was used. To predict cytomegalovirus infection status, the study combined high-throughput TCR immunosequencing, statistical association of individual TCRs with disease status, and machine learning. The paper's findings and limits, for the study overall: The classifier was reported to diagnose cytomegalovirus status with high specificity and sensitivity in both the original cohort and the validation cohort. In vitro tests confirmed that a few of the cytomegalovirus-associated TCR beta chains recognize cytomegalovirus antigens. The authors suggested that the approach could potentially be generalized to other disease states and immunological phenotypes. The validation cohort had no HLA typing available for a later analysis, so co-occurrence within that cohort was assessed over all 130 or so repertoires. A later analysis found that TCRs clustered in the first cohort also tended to co-occur in the 120 validation repertoires, with just under 95% of cluster scores above 0. In the study, 164 TCR beta chains were listed as associated with cytomegalovirus. While some public TCRs were present in many individuals, most TCR sequences turned up only very rarely across donors.

The CDR1 and CDR2 encoded by the germline V gene are SGHTA and FQGTGA. Counted from cysteine to phenylalanine, this CDR3 has 14 amino acids. Kept here is only the CDR3 DNA, which spans 42 bases and is read in frame from base 1. Trimming accounts for 3 bases at V and 2 bases at J, while the number of junction bases matched to no gene is 2. Points on this clone: Its antigen specificity is not known. It has no much larger one-base neighbor in the sample; base qualities were not kept.

Separate from the roughly 630-subject first cohort, the validation cohort of 95 to 150 subjects was the group to which the donors belonged. The library was produced with the immunoSEQ multiplex PCR assay. The authors processed their data as follows. A statistical classification framework was built to diagnose cytomegalovirus status from the catalog of TCR beta chain sequences. TCRdb took this table from immuneACCESS and kept in-frame rearrangements with V and J called. Such tables lack part of the clones; where checked against another copy, unresolved V genes explain under half of the gap, and the rest is unexplained. The V and J calls and clone size were taken over from that table, and D and trimming were inferred from the DNA. The sample table records approximately 120,000 clones; approximately 94% of these occur just once. Of the sample, approximately 1.2% falls within the top ten clones.

The TCR sequence derives from a woman aged 18-29 years in good health and CMV-seronegative. The sequence is built from TRBV7-3 and TRBJ2-3; 7 central nucleotides agree with TRBD2. Input material: PBMCs. The DNA reads as follows: TGTGCCAGCAGCTTGGGGGGGACCACAGATACGCAGTATTTT. Translated, it gives CASSLGGTTDTQYF.